Following are 10 T cell receptor beta chains from one sample sequenced in a study of cytomegalovirus exposure and HLA in healthy donors. 60 Vbeta and 13 Jbeta primers were used in PCR. Repertoires were generated with immunoSEQ multiplex PCR, while TCRdb's copy carries only in-frame clones and drops some. This listing includes 80,000 to 100,000 clones. Sequencing input: PBMCs. These receptors were taken from a woman aged 30 to 39 in good health and CMV-seronegative.

The chain couples TRBV28 to TRBJ1-5; 10 nucleotides line up with TRBD1. V was clipped by 6 bases and J by 7 bases; unmatched bases: 3. Germline lookup yields CDR1 MDHEN and CDR2 SYDVKM. CDR3 length equals 13 residues. The CDR3 loop is CASRTGGGQPQHF. CDR3 sequence (DNA): TGTGCCAGCAGGACAGGGGGCGGACAGCCCCAGCATTTT.

The rearrangement joins TRBV9 to TRBJ1-3; tentatively, D is TRBD1 (5 bases). With 4 bases removed from V and 4 bases from J, the gap between germline ends came to 12 bases. Germline V gene data show CDR1 as SGDLS and CDR2 as YYNGEE. CDR3 length: 14 residues. CDR3 sequence: CASSPRGAGNTIYF. The CDR3 DNA is TGTGCCAGCAGCCCCCGCGGGGCAGGAAACACCATATATTTT.

The gene calls are TRBV6-5 and TRBJ2-5, with D perhaps matching TRBD1 (6 bases). Germline V gives CDR1 MNHEY, CDR2 SVGAGI. V dropped 0 bases and J dropped 6 bases, with 14 bases sitting between them. This CDR3 has 15 residues. Here the CDR3 DNA reads TGTGCCAGCAGTTACTCGCTCGCAGGGGTAAAGACCCAGTACTTC. Translation gives CASSYSLAGVKTQYF.

This sequence joins TRBV28 and TRBJ2-7; 8 nucleotides agree with TRBD2. The CDR3 is 13 residues long. The germline V gene encodes CDR1 MDHEN and CDR2 SYDVKM. V was pared by 6 bases and J by 3 bases, with 4 bases of the junction left unmatched. The CDR3 coding sequence is TGTGCCAGCAGGGCGGGACTAGACTACGAGCAGTACTTC. As protein: CASRAGLDYEQYF.

As DNA, the CDR3 is TGTGCCAGCAGCTTGAGAGGGGGAGATGCCCAGCATTTT. Translated: CASSLRGGDAQHF. The V call is TRBV7-9, the J call TRBJ1-5; D perhaps matches TRBD1 (6 bases). Trimming shortened V by 3 bases and J by 11 bases, and 14 bases separated the two germline ends. Per the germline V gene, CDR1 is SEHNR and CDR2 is FQNEAQ (reference sequence). This CDR3 is 13 amino acids long.

This chain links TRBV5-5 with TRBJ2-2; D is undetermined. The germline V gene has CDR1 SGHKS and CDR2 YYEKEE (reference sequence). The CDR3 contains 13 residues. Trimming cost V 0 bases and J 7 bases, with 7 bases left between them. DNA of the CDR3: TGTGCCAGCAGCTTGGCCCACGGCGGGGAGCTGTTTTTT. Amino acid sequence: CASSLAHGGELFF. Full variable domain (rest looked up from reference TRBV5-5 and TRBJ2-2): DAGVTQSPTHLIKTRGQQVTLRCSPISGHKSVSWYQQVLGQGPQFIFQYYEKEERGRGNFPDRFSARQFPNYSSELNVNALLLGDSALYLCASSLAHGGELFFGEGSRLTVL.

The chain combines TRBV14 with TRBJ1-1; unclear D gene. Germline CDR1 reads SGHDN; CDR2 reads FVKESK. With 3 bases removed from V and 1 base from J, the gap between germline ends came to 6 bases. The CDR3 is 13 residues long. The CDR3 DNA reads as TGTGCCAGCAGCCAGGGAGGGAACACTGAAGCTTTCTTT. Translated, it gives CASSQGGNTEAFF.

DNA of the CDR3: TGTGCCAGCAGTGTATATCGGGACAGAGGCTCACCCCTCCACTTT. Encoded protein: CASSVYRDRGSPLHF. The V gene is TRBV6-1, the J gene TRBJ1-6; 7 nucleotides match TRBD1. The CDR3 is 15 residues long. Unmatched junction bases numbered 10, after V lost 4 bases and J lost 10 bases. CDR1 is MNHNS and CDR2 is SASEGT in the germline V gene.

This chain joins TRBV6-5 and TRBJ1-4; 8 nucleotides line up with TRBD1. The germline V gene has CDR1 MNHEY and CDR2 SVGAGI. V lost 6 bases and J lost 5; bases outside the gene matches: 5. This CDR3 has 14 amino acids. As DNA, the CDR3 is TGTGCCAGCAGCATACAGGGGGAAAATGAAAAACTGTTTTTT. Amino acid sequence: CASSIQGENEKLFF.

This chain joins TRBV18 and TRBJ2-1; D is perhaps TRBD2 (6 bases). With 1 base removed from V and 4 bases from J, the gap between germline ends came to 14 bases. CDR3 length: 16 amino acids. Germline CDR1 reads KGHSH; CDR2 reads LQKENI. As DNA, the CDR3 is TGTGCCAGCTCACCACTCCAGGGAGCGGGTTACAATGAGCAGTTCTTC. Amino acids: CASSPLQGAGYNEQFF.